This entry lists 8 T cell receptor beta chains sequenced from one sample in a study of cytomegalovirus exposure and HLA in healthy donors. It was with 60 Vbeta and 13 Jbeta primers that the PCR ran. The method was immunoSEQ multiplex PCR; TCRdb's version includes in-frame clones alone and lacks a portion of them. The repertoire has roughly 180,000 clones, more than 70% of them found once; the top ten carry about 8%. Sequencing was done on a sample of PBMCs. The receptors stem from a woman in her forties in good health and CMV-seropositive.

This chain uses TRBV6-5 with TRBJ1-5; D is ambiguous. The germline V and J ends were trimmed by 5 bases and 5 bases, with 7 bases remaining between them. From germline, CDR1 is MNHEY and CDR2 SVGAGI. This CDR3 has 12 amino acids. CDR3 protein: CASSDYYQPQHF. DNA for the CDR3: TGTGCCAGCAGTGATTACTATCAGCCCCAGCATTTT.

This clone has more than one count but fewer than ten. This sequence joins TRBV30 and TRBJ2-1, with 12 bases lining up with TRBD2. With 2 bases clipped from V and 9 bases from J, the junction kept 5 bases outside the gene matches. The CDR3 loop spans 14 amino acids. Germline V CDR1 and CDR2: GTSNPN, SVGIG (reference sequence). The CDR3 protein is CAWSTSGRRIEQFF. CDR3 in DNA: TGTGCCTGGAGTACTAGCGGGAGGAGGATTGAGCAGTTCTTC. Complete variable domain (other parts from reference TRBV30 and TRBJ2-1): SQTIHQWPATLVQPVGSPLSLECTVEGTSNPNLYWYRQAAGRGLQLLFYSVGIGQISSEVPQNLSASRPQDRQFILSSKKLLLSDSGFYLCAWSTSGRRIEQFFGPGTRLTVL.

This clone came up a few times. The chain recombines TRBV19 with TRBJ2-1; D may be TRBD2 (6 bases). With 5 bases removed from V and 1 base from J, the gap between germline ends came to 12 bases. Germline-derived CDR1 and CDR2 are LNHDA and SQIVND (reference sequence). This CDR3 spans 15 amino acids. The CDR3 protein is CASSYTAGSYNEQFF. CDR3 nucleotides: TGTGCCAGTAGTTATACGGCGGGATCCTACAATGAGCAGTTCTTC.

The V call is TRBV10-3, the J call TRBJ1-1; possible D gene TRBD1, 5 bases. The germline V gene has CDR1 ENHRY and CDR2 SYGVKD. V gave up 0 bases and J gave up 4 bases, with 12 bases separating them. The CDR3 length is 15 residues. This CDR3 reads CAISESWDFGTEAFF. CDR3 nucleotide sequence: TGTGCCATCAGTGAGTCGTGGGACTTCGGCACTGAAGCTTTCTTT.

CDR3 sequence: CSVALGAGEGTDTQYF. CDR3 nucleotide sequence: TGCAGCGTTGCTTTGGGGGCGGGAGAGGGGACAGATACGCAGTATTTT. The V and J genes are TRBV29-1 and TRBJ2-3, with D perhaps TRBD2 (7 bases). CDR1 SQVTM and CDR2 ANQGSEA come from the germline V gene. V dropped 4 bases and J dropped 3 bases, with 20 bases sitting between them. This CDR3 has 16 amino acids.

The chain carries TRBV5-1 and TRBJ2-1, with D possibly TRBD2 on 6 matching bases. This CDR3 contains 17 residues. The V gene lost 4 bases and the J gene lost 3 bases, with 20 bases spanning the gap. Germline-derived CDR1 and CDR2 are SGHRS and YFSETQ. CDR3 sequence: CASSPQTLALDYNEQFF. CDR3 nucleotides: TGCGCCAGCAGCCCACAGACGCTAGCGCTAGACTACAATGAGCAGTTCTTC.

This chain links TRBV7-2 with TRBJ1-6; 12 bases are a match to TRBD1. Germline lookup yields CDR1 SGHTA and CDR2 FQGNSA. The ends lost 2 bases at V and 6 bases at J; junction bases unmatched: 5. The CDR3 is 17 amino acids. The CDR3 DNA sequence: TGTGCCAGCAGCTTACACGGGACAGGGGGCCGTAATTCACCCCTCCACTTT. Translating gives CASSLHGTGGRNSPLHF.

The genes are TRBV19 and TRBJ2-7; maybe TRBD1 (6 bases). The germline V and J ends were trimmed by 3 bases and 3 bases, with 9 bases remaining between them. CDR1 is LNHDA and CDR2 is SQIVND in the germline V gene (reference sequence). The CDR3 extends over 13 amino acids. CDR3 in amino acids: CASSMGHRYEQYF. The CDR3 DNA reads TGTGCCAGTAGTATGGGACACCGCTACGAGCAGTACTTC.